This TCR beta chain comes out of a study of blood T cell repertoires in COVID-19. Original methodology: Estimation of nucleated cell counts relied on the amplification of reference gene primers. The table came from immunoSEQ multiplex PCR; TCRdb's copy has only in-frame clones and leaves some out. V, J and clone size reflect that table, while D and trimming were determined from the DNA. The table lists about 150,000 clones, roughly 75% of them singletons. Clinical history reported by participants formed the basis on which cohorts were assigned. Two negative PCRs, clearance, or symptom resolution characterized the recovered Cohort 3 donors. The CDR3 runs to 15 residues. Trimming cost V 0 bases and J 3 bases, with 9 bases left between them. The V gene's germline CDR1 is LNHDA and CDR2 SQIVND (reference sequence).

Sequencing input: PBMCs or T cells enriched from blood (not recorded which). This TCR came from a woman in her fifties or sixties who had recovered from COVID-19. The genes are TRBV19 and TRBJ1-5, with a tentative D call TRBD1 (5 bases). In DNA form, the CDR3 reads TGTGCCAGTAGTATAGAAGACAGCACCAATCAGCCCCAGCATTTT. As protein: CASSIEDSTNQPQHF.